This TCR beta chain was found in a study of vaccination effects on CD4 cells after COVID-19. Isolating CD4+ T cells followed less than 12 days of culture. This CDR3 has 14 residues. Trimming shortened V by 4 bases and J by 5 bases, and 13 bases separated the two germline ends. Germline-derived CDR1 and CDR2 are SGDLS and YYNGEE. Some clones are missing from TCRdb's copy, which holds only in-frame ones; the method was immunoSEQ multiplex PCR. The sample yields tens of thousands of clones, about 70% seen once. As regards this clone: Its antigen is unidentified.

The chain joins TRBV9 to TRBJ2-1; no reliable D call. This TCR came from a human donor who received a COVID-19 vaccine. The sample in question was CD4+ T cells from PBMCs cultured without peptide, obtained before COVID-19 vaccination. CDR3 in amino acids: CASSPDMRHNEQFF. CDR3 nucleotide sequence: TGTGCCAGCAGCCCCGATATGAGGCACAATGAGCAGTTCTTC. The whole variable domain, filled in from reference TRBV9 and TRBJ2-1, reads DSGVTQTPKHLITATGQRVTLRCSPRSGDLSVYWYQQSLDQGLQFLIQYYNGEERAKGNILERFSAQQFPDLHSELNLSSLELGDSALYFCASSPDMRHNEQFFGPGTRLTVL.